Presented here are 3 T cell receptor beta chains from one specimen sequenced in a study of vaccination and CD4 T cells after COVID-19. Described treatment: roughly nine-day PBMC culture with coronavirus spike peptide pools or control peptides (ViraFEST assay). CD4+ T cells that had been cultured provided DNA sequenced with the Oncomine TCR Beta short-read assay. In TCRdb, the PCR reads were re-called with MiXCR into one record per CDR3 protein. Of 20,000 to 25,000 distinct CDR3 sequences listed, under 75% are singletons. These TCRs are of unknown antigen specificity. The specimen sequenced was CD4+ T cells from blood, cultured in vitro. These receptors were taken from a human donor who had recovered from COVID-19.

This clonotype was detected a few times. J is TRBJ1-1 and V is TRBV7-6; perhaps TRBD1 as D (6 bases). The length of the CDR3 is 14 residues. Trimming took 5 bases from V and 3 from J, leaving 13 bases between them. Per germline, CDR1 SGHVS and CDR2 FNYEAQ. The DNA for the CDR3 is TGTGCCAGCAGCCTAAGAGCAGGGGACACTGAAGCTTTCTTT. It codes for CASSLRAGDTEAFF.

This clonotype was picked up a small number of times. The gene calls are TRBV27 and TRBJ1-2; a possible D gene is TRBD1 (6 bases). The V and J ends lost 6 bases and 4 bases respectively, with 12 bases between them. Per germline, CDR1 MNHEY and CDR2 SMNVEV (reference sequence). This CDR3 region has 13 residues. The CDR3 loop reads CASRSDRTYGYTF. The CDR3 DNA is TGTGCCAGCAGATCGGACAGAACCTATGGCTACACCTTC.

The chain links TRBV7-2 to TRBJ1-1; D is unresolved. Trimming removed 2 bases at V and 8 bases at J, with 9 bases between. CDR3 length: 12 residues. Germline V CDR1 and CDR2: SGHTA, FQGNSA. The CDR3 coding sequence is TGTGCCAGCAGCTTAAGTGGAATGGAAGCTTTCTTT. It specifies CASSLSGMEAFF.